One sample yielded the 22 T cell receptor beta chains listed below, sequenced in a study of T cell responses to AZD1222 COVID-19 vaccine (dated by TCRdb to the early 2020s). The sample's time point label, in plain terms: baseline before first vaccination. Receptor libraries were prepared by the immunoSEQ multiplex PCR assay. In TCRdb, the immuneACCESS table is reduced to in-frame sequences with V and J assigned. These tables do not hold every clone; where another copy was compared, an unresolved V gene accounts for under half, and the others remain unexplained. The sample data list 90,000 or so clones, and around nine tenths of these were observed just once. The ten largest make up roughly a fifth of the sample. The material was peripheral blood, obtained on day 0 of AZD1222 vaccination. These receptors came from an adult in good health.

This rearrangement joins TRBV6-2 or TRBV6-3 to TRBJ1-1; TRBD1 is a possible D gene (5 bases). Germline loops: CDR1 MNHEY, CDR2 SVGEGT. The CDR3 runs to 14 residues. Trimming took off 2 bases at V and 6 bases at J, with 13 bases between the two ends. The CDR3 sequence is CASSYGSGYAEAFF. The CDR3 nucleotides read TGTGCCAGCAGTTACGGGTCAGGGTATGCTGAAGCTTTCTTT.

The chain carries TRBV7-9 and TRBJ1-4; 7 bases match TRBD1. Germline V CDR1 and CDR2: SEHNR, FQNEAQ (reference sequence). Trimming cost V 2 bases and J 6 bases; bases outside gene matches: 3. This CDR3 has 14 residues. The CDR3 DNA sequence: TGTGCCAGCAGCTTATTTACAGGGGATGAAAAACTGTTTTTT. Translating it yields CASSLFTGDEKLFF.

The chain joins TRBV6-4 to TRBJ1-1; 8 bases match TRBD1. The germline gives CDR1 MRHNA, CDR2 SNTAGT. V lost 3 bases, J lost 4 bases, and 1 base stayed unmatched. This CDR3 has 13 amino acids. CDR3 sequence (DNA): TGTGCCAGCAGTGAACAGGGGGGCACTGAAGCTTTCTTT. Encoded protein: CASSEQGGTEAFF.

CDR3 region: CASSLRTDNTEAFF. The CDR3 nucleotides read TGTGCCAGCAGCCTCCGGACAGATAACACTGAAGCTTTCTTT. The chain has TRBV7-9 and TRBJ1-1; D might be TRBD1 (6 bases). This CDR3 contains 14 residues. V lost 5 bases and J lost 2, with 12 bases in between. Germline lookup yields CDR1 SEHNR and CDR2 FQNEAQ (reference sequence).

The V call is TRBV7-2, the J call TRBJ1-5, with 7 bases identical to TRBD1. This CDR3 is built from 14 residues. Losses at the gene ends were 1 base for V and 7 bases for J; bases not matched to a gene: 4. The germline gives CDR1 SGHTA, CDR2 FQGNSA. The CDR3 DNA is TGTGCCAGCAGCTTAGGGCAGGGGGGGCAGCCCCAGCATTTT. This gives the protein CASSLGQGGQPQHF.

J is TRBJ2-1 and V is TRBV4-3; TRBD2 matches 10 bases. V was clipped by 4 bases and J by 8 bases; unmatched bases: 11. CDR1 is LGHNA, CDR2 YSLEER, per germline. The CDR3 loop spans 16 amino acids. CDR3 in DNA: TGCGCCAGCAGCCTCCCCCAGGAGCGGGAGGGCGATGAGCAGTTCTTC. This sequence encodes CASSLPQEREGDEQFF.

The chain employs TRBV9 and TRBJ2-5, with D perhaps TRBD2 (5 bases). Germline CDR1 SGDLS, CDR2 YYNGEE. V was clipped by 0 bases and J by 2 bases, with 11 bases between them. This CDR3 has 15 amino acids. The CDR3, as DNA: TGTGCCAGCAGCGTAGGGGCGGGTGTACAAGAGACCCAGTACTTC. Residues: CASSVGAGVQETQYF.

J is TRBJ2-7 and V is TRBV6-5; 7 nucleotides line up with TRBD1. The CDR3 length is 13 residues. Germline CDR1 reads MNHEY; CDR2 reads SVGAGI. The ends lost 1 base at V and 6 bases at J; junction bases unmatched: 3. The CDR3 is CASSYFDRAEQYF. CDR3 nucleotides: TGTGCCAGCAGTTACTTTGACAGGGCCGAGCAGTACTTC.

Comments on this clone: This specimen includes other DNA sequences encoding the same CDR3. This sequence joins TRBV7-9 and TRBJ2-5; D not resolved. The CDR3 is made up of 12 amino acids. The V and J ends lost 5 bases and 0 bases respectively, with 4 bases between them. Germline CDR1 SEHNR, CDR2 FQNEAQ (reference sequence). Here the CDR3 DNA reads TGTGCCAGCAGCCTGAACCAAGAGACCCAGTACTTC. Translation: CASSLNQETQYF.

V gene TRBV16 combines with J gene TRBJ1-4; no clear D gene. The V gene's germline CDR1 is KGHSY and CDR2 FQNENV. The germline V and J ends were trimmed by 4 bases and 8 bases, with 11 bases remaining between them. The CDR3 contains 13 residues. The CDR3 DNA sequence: TGTGCCAGCAGCCCGGAGGGATTGGAAAAACTGTTTTTT. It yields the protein CASSPEGLEKLFF.

CDR3 residues: CASSAGLGPYNEQFF. For the CDR3, the DNA is TGTGCCAGCAGCGCGGGACTAGGCCCCTACAATGAGCAGTTCTTC. The J gene is TRBJ2-1, the V gene TRBV9; TRBD2 matches at 8 bases. The trim removed 3 bases at V and 2 bases at J, leaving 4 bases unmatched. Germline V gene data show CDR1 as SGDLS and CDR2 as YYNGEE. The CDR3 is 15 residues long.

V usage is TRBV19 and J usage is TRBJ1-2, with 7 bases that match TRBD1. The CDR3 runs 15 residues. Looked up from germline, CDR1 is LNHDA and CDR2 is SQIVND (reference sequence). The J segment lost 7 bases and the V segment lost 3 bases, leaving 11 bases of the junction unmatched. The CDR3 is CASSILGQAVGGYTF. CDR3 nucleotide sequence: TGTGCCAGTAGTATCCTCGGACAGGCCGTGGGTGGCTACACCTTC.

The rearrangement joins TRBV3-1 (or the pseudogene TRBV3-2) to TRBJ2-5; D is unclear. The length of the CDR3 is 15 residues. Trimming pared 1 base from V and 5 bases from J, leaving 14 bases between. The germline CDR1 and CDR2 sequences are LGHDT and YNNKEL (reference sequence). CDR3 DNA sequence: TGTGCCAGCAGCCAAGGTGAAGCAGCCCCTGAGACCCAGTACTTC. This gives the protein CASSQGEAAPETQYF.

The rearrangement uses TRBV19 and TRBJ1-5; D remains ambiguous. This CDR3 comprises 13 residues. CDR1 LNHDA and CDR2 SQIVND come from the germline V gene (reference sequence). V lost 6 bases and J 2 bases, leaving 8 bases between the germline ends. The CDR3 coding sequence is TGTGCCAGTAGGACAACCCGCAATCAGCCCCAGCATTTT. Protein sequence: CASRTTRNQPQHF. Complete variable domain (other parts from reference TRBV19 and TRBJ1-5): DGGITQSPKYLFRKEGQNVTLSCEQNLNHDAMYWYRQDPGQGLRLIYYSQIVNDFQKGDIAEGYSVSREKKESFPLTVTSAQKNPTAFYLCASRTTRNQPQHFGDGTRLSIL.

The CDR3 loop reads CSVEGTGTQTEAFF. In DNA form, the CDR3 reads TGCAGCGTTGAAGGGACAGGGACCCAAACTGAAGCTTTCTTT. The chain couples TRBV29-1 to TRBJ1-1, with 8 bases aligning to TRBD1. This CDR3 region has 14 residues. From germline, CDR1 is SQVTM and CDR2 ANQGSEA. Germline trimming cut 1 base from V and 5 bases from J; bases unmatched to any gene: 6.

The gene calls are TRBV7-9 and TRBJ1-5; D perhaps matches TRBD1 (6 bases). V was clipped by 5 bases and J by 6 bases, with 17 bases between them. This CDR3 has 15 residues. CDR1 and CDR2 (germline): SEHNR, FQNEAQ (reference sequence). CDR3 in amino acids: CASSRGGLVGQPQHF. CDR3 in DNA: TGTGCCAGCAGCCGAGGGGGGCTAGTGGGTCAGCCCCAGCATTTT. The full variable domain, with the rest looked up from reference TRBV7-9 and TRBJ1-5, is DTGVSQNPRHKITKRGQNVTFRCDPISEHNRLYWYRQTLGQGPEFLTYFQNEAQLEKSRLLSDRFSAERPKGSFSTLEIQRTEQGDSAMYLCASSRGGLVGQPQHFGDGTRLSIL.

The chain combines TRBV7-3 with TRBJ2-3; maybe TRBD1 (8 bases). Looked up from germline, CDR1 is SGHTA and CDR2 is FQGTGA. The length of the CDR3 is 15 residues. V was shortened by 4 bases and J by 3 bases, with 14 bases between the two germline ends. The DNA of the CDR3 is TGTGCCAGCAGCTATGACAGGGGAGGGACAGATACGCAGTATTTT. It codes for CASSYDRGGTDTQYF. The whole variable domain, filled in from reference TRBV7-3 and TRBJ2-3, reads GAGVSQTPSNKVTEKGKYVELRCDPISGHTALYWYRQSLGQGPEFLIYFQGTGAADDSGLPNDRFFAVRPEGSVSTLKIQRTERGDSAVYLCASSYDRGGTDTQYFGPGTRLTVL.

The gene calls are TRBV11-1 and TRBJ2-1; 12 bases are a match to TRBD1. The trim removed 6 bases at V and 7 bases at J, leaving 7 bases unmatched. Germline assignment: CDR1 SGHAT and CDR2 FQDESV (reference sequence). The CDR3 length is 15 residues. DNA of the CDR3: TGTGCCAGCAGGTCGGGGACAGGGGGCGGGAATGAGCAGTTCTTC. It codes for CASRSGTGGGNEQFF.

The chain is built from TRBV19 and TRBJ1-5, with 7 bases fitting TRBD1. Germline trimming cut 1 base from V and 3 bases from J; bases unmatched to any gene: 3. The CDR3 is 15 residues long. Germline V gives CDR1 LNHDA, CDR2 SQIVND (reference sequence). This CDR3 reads CASSIAGGYNQPQHF. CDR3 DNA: TGTGCCAGTAGTATAGCAGGGGGGTACAATCAGCCCCAGCATTTT.

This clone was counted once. The DNA for the CDR3 is TGTGCCACCTCTTCCGCTAGACAGCCCCAGCATTTT. Translated, it gives CATSSARQPQHF. J is TRBJ1-5 and V is TRBV28; D is unresolved. The CDR3 runs to 12 residues. V gave up 10 bases and J gave up 7 bases, with 14 bases separating them. Germline V CDR1 and CDR2: MDHEN, SYDVKM.

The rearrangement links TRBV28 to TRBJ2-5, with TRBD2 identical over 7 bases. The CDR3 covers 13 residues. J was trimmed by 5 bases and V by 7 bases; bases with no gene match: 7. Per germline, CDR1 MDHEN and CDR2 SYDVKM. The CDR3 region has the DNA TGTGCCAGCACTAGGGGAGGGGTGGAGACCCAGTACTTC. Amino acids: CASTRGGVETQYF.

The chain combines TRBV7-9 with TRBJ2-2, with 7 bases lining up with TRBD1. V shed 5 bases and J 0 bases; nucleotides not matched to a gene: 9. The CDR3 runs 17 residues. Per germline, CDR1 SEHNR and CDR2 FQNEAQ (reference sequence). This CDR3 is CASSPQPGTANTGELFF. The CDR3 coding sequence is TGTGCCAGCAGCCCCCAGCCCGGGACAGCGAACACCGGGGAGCTGTTTTTT. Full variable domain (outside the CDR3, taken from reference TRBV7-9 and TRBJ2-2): DTGVSQNPRHKITKRGQNVTFRCDPISEHNRLYWYRQTLGQGPEFLTYFQNEAQLEKSRLLSDRFSAERPKGSFSTLEIQRTEQGDSAMYLCASSPQPGTANTGELFFGEGSRLTVL.